The rows below give T cell receptor beta chains drawn from one sample of a study of T cell changes during pregnancy in multiple sclerosis. The protocol was immunoSEQ multiplex PCR, while the TCRdb copy is restricted to in-frame clones and leaves out a portion. The table includes tens of thousands of clones, about 89% detected once. The material was CD8+ T cells from peripheral blood mononuclear cells, obtained in the third trimester of pregnancy. The receptors were gathered from a female donor with multiple sclerosis, enrolled in a pregnancy study. Each CDR3 is given with its conserved first and last residue. The order of the fields is D gene, V gene, J gene, clone size, CDR3 DNA, CDR3 protein. A D gene is named only where the DNA matches it firmly. The size of a clone is reported for some rows only, either as once, few or many, or as a class for expanded clones.

>-|TRBV29-1|TRBJ1-1|-
TGCAGCGTTGGAGGGGGAACTGAAGCTTTCTTT
CSVGGGTEAFF
>TRBD1|TRBV7-2|TRBJ1-3|-
TGTGCCAGCAGCTGGGGACAGGCGAGTGGAAACACCATATATTTT
CASSWGQASGNTIYF
>-|TRBV7-8|TRBJ2-5|-
TGTGCCAGCAGTCCGTTAGGGGTCGGGGAGACCCAGTACTTC
CASSPLGVGETQYF
>TRBD1|TRBV2|TRBJ1-5|-
TGTGCCAGCAGCGATGGGACAGGGCGAGGAAACAATCAGCCCCAGCATTTT
CASSDGTGRGNNQPQHF
>TRBD1|TRBV7-9|TRBJ1-5|few
TGTGCCAGCAGCTCCGAGGGGACAGGGGGCGGTCAGCCCCAGCATTTT
CASSSEGTGGGQPQHF
>-|TRBV12-5|TRBJ2-5|-
TGTGCTAGTGGTCCCCCAGGGGAAGGGCAAGAGACCCAGTACTTC
CASGPPGEGQETQYF
>TRBD2|TRBV6-4|TRBJ2-7|-
TGTGCCAGCAGCCTTGAACCGACTAGCGGTTACGAGCAGTACTTC
CASSLEPTSGYEQYF
>-|TRBV11-2|TRBJ2-6|-
TGTGCCAGCAGCCAAGATCTCGGGAGCGGGGCCAACGTCCTGACTTTC
CASSQDLGSGANVLTF
>-|TRBV7-7|TRBJ2-3|-
TGTGCCAGCAGCCTCATAAACGCCAGAGATACGCAGTATTTT
CASSLINARDTQYF
>TRBD2|TRBV6-5|TRBJ2-5|-
TGTGCCAGCAGGACGATAGCGGGAGGGAAAGAGACCCAGTACTTC
CASRTIAGGKETQYF